These 15 T cell receptor delta chains originate from one sample sequenced in a study of γδ T cells in repeated Plasmodium falciparum infection. TCRdb fed the multiplex PCR reads to CATT. The table lists roughly 90,000 delta-chain clones, 0.75% to 1% of them singletons, with 9.6% in the top ten. Flow sorting of PBMC yielded separate Vgamma9/Vdelta2+ and Vdelta2-negative gammadelta T cell populations for bulk repertoire analysis. The sample consisted of gamma-delta T cells from blood. The receptors were sampled from a pool of human donors (malaria-infected and uninfected, not separated).

Remarks on this clone: A read error is likely here: a far larger clone is one base away. The sample contains more than one DNA sequence encoding this CDR3. This rearrangement joins TRDV1 to TRDJ1; no clear D. The CDR3 length is 23 residues. In germline, CDR1 is TSWWSYY, CDR2 QGS. V was pared by 0 bases and J by 0 bases, with 32 bases between. CDR3 loop: CALGELVFRRRDPVPSHTDKLIF. DNA for the CDR3: TGTGCTCTTGGGGAACTAGTTTTCCGAAGACGAGACCCCGTCCCATCACACACCGATAAACTCATCTTT.

This clone was counted ten times or more. The TCRdb protein, from a much larger clone, departs from this DNA's translation at residue 17, likely by read error; the protein shown derives from the DNA. The chain links TRAV38-2/DV8 to TRDJ1, with 9 positions matching TRDD2. Assignment of the J gene here rests on matching the DNA to germline, because TCRdb gives none. Germline CDR1 is TSESDYY and CDR2 is QEAYKQQN. The CDR3 sequence is 20 residues long. The chain's CDR3 is CAYLPSYKGINIVYTDELIF. In DNA, the CDR3 is TGTGCTTATTTACCTTCCTACAAGGGAATAAATATTGTCTACACCGATGAACTCATCTTT.

This clone was seen only a few times. TCRdb attributes to this sequence the protein of a much larger clone, which differs from the DNA translation at residue 5; a read error is likely, and the protein displayed is translated from the DNA. The J gene is TRDJ1, the V gene TRDV1; 8 nucleotides agree with TRDD2. Trimming cost V 5 bases and J 7 bases; bases outside gene matches: 21. CDR3 size: 18 residues. Germline CDR1 TSWWSYY, CDR2 QGS. The CDR3 sequence is CALGKVFLRPGGLLKLIF. In nucleotides, the CDR3 is TGTGCTCTTGGGAAAGTCTTCCTACGTCCGGGGGGGCTTCTTAAACTCATCTTT.

In this sample, this clone turned up a few times. TCRdb's protein for this DNA is that of a much larger clone and differs from the translation at residue 8, likely a read error; the protein shown is the DNA translation. V and J are TRDV2 and TRDJ1, with unresolved D. The CDR3 is 17 amino acids. With 0 bases removed from V and 0 bases from J, the gap between germline ends came to 16 bases. CDR1 and CDR2 from the germline V gene are GEAIGNYY and EKD. Here the CDR3 reads CACDTVGSPLYTDKLIF. CDR3 DNA sequence: TGTGCCTGTGACACCGTCGGGAGTCCCCTCTACACCGATAAACTCATCTTT.

A note on this clone: TCRdb has a much larger clone's protein, which differs at residue 13 from the translation of this DNA, likely because of a read error; what is shown is the protein translated from the DNA. This sequence joins TRDV2 and TRDJ3; D is ambiguous. The CDR3 totals 20 residues. Germline values: CDR1 GEAIGNYY, CDR2 EKD. The CDR3 DNA is TGTGCCTGTGACACCGCCGCGCAAGACCTCCGCTCCCGGGACACCCGACAGATGTTTTTC. Translated, it gives CACDTAAQDLRSRDTRQMFF.

This clone was seen ten or more times. A read error is the likely source, as a far larger clone sits one nucleotide away. The CDR3 DNA sequence: TGTGCCTGTGTCAACCCGGGGGATATGGCGACCGATAAACTCATCTTT. Amino acids: CACVNPGDMATDKLIF. The rearrangement joins TRDV2 to TRDJ1; 8 nucleotides agree with TRDD3. Per the germline V gene, CDR1 is GEAIGNYY and CDR2 is EKD. The V segment lost 5 bases and the J segment 2 bases; nucleotides outside the gene matches: 12. The CDR3 extends over 16 amino acids.

This clone was picked up a small number of times. This sequence is one base from a far larger clone and is likely a read error. Other nucleotide sequences in the sample specify the same CDR3. The V gene reported is TRDV1; the J gene is uncalled; the table names TRDD3, a call not compared with the DNA. The CDR3 covers 23 residues. The germline V gene has CDR1 TSWWSYY and CDR2 QGS. The CDR3 nucleotides read TGTGCTCTTGGGGACCCCCTCTCTACGGCCCCAACCTACGTCCATCAGTACACCGATAAACTCATCTTC. Protein product: CALGDPLSTAPTYVHQYTDKLIF.

For this clone: Given a far larger clone just one base away, this is likely a sequencing read error. Within the sample, other DNA sequences also encode this same CDR3. V gene TRDV1 combines with J gene TRDJ1, with 10 bases lining up with TRDD3. As TCRdb names no J gene, one was assigned here on the basis of a DNA match to germline. Germline CDR1 and CDR2: TSWWSYY and QGS. This CDR3 comprises 16 residues. The CDR3 DNA reads TGTGCCCTTGTGTTCGGCCCCCTGGGGGATATCTCTAAACTCATCTTT. The encoded protein is CALVFGPLGDISKLIF.

Details on this clone: The TCRdb protein comes from a much larger clone and disagrees with this DNA's translation at residue 11, likely due to a read error; the protein given here is derived from the DNA. The chain has TRDV2 and TRDJ1, with 11 bases aligning to TRDD3. TCRdb gives no J gene; it was assigned here by matching the DNA to germline. After removal of 0 bases from V and 9 bases from J, the junction contained 5 bases not matched to a gene. The CDR3 totals 14 residues. From germline, CDR1 is GEAIGNYY and CDR2 EKD. CDR3 sequence: CACDTVGDTRQLIF. CDR3 nucleotides: TGTGCCTGTGACACCGTGGGGGATACGAGACAACTCATCTTT.

A note on this clone: This DNA's translation differs at residue 6 from TCRdb's protein, which comes from a much larger clone; a read error is likely, and the protein shown is translated from the DNA. The chain joins TRDV1 to TRDJ1; no definite D call. V gave up 4 bases and J gave up 2 bases, with 23 bases separating them. Germline loops: CDR1 TSWWSYY, CDR2 QGS. This CDR3 has 18 residues. CDR3 DNA sequence: TGTGCTCTTGGGGGAGTACTCCCTAACCCACCTTGGACCGATAAACTCATCTTT. Amino acid sequence: CALGGVLPNPPWTDKLIF.

This clone occurred a few times. A far larger clone differs by one base, so this is likely a read error. Other nucleotide sequences in the sample specify the same CDR3. The V gene was identified as TRDV2, while no J gene was called. The CDR3 spans 18 residues. From germline, CDR1 is GEAIGNYY and CDR2 EKD. The CDR3 here is CACDTVTKSSWDTRQMFF. The CDR3 bases are TGTGCCTGTGACACCGTTACTAAAAGCTCCTGGGACACCCGACAAATGTTTTTC.

This clone has more than one count but fewer than ten. The TCRdb record carries a much larger clone's protein, which differs from this DNA's translation at residue 14; a read error is the likely cause, and the protein listed here is the DNA translation. No J gene was assigned, while the V gene was called as TRDV2; the table's D call of TRDD3 was not tested on the DNA. Per germline, CDR1 GEAIGNYY and CDR2 EKD. The CDR3 has 17 residues. The CDR3 DNA follows: TGTGCCTGTGACAAGGTGGGTGACCCAAGTAGGAAAGCACATCTCTTCTTT. This gives the protein CACDKVGDPSRKAHLFF.

This clone came up a few times. TCRdb has a much larger clone's protein, which differs at residue 13 from the translation of this DNA, likely because of a read error; what is shown is the protein translated from the DNA. V is TRDV2 and J is TRDJ1; weak D call: TRDD3 (6 bases). The J gene, missing from TCRdb, was assigned here through DNA to germline matching. This CDR3 spans 16 amino acids. Germline V CDR1 and CDR2: GEAIGNYY, EKD. The CDR3 region has the DNA TGTGCCTGTGTCTCAACGGGGGGGACGTACACCGATAGACTCATCTTT. It yields the protein CACVSTGGTYTDRLIF.

Of note for this clone: This probably arose from a read error, given a far larger clone one base away. This sample includes further DNA sequences coding for the same CDR3. The CDR3 sequence is CALGERRLGAPKSDKLIF. The DNA for the CDR3 is TGCGCTCTTGGGGAACGTCGCCTGGGGGCTCCCAAGTCCGATAAACTCATCTTT. The chain employs TRDV1 and TRDJ1; 7 nucleotides match TRDD3. CDR1 is TSWWSYY and CDR2 is QGS in the germline V gene. This CDR3 comprises 18 residues.

This clone was seen a few times. A far larger clone is only one base removed, so a read error is likely. The same CDR3 also results from other DNA sequences found in this sample. The J gene is TRDJ1, the V gene TRDV2; TRDD3 matches at 9 bases. The J gene was missing in TCRdb and was found by matching the end of the DNA to germline. CDR3 length: 16 residues. V lost 6 bases and J lost 2; bases outside the gene matches: 12. Germline lookup yields CDR1 GEAIGNYY and CDR2 EKD. The CDR3, as DNA: TGTGCCTGTACCGGGGGATACAGTAGAGGGACCGATAAACTCATCTTT. Translation: CACTGGYSRGTDKLIF.